These 14 T cell receptor beta chains share one sample of origin, sequenced in a study of memory CD4+ T cells and cytomegalovirus serostatus. The sort gate was single viable CD3+CD4+CD8-CD45RO+ cells for memory CD4+ T cells. Here immunoSEQ multiplex PCR was the method, and the copy in TCRdb shows in-frame clones only, minus some. The sample includes around 54,000 clones, around 80% of them seen just once. The material sequenced was memory CD4+ T cells from blood. The source of these receptors is an adult in good health and CMV-seronegative.

The chain links TRBV7-8 to TRBJ2-7; no firm D call. With 4 bases removed from V and 1 base from J, the gap between germline ends came to 11 bases. The germline V gene encodes CDR1 SGHVS and CDR2 FQNEAQ. The CDR3 consists of 14 residues. CDR3 sequence: CASSSRRYSYEQYF. The CDR3 coding sequence is TGTGCCAGCAGCTCAAGGCGGTATTCCTACGAGCAGTACTTC. Complete variable domain (other parts from reference TRBV7-8 and TRBJ2-7): GAGVSQSPRYKVAKRGQDVALRCDPISGHVSLFWYQQALGQGPEFLTYFQNEAQLDKSGLPSDRFFAERPEGSVSTLKIQRTQQEDSAVYLCASSSRRYSYEQYFGPGTRLTVT.

V and J are TRBV29-1 and TRBJ1-2, with 7 bases lining up with TRBD1. The CDR3 is made up of 13 amino acids. Germline CDR1 and CDR2: SQVTM and ANQGSEA. Unmatched junction bases numbered 6, after V lost 4 bases and J lost 4 bases. CDR3 coding DNA: TGCAGCGTTGCGGCAGGGGGTGGCTATGGCTACACCTTC. Translated: CSVAAGGGYGYTF.

V gene TRBV6-1 combines with J gene TRBJ2-1, with TRBD2 as a possible D gene (5 bases). CDR3 length: 11 amino acids. Between the trimmed V and J ends, which lost 8 bases and 4 bases, there was a span of 6 bases. CDR1 MNHNS and CDR2 SASEGT come from the germline V gene. The CDR3 protein is CASGGYNEQFF. In nucleotides, the CDR3 is TGTGCCAGCGGAGGTTACAATGAGCAGTTCTTC.

The V gene is TRBV28, the J gene TRBJ1-5; D is undetermined. Germline V gene data show CDR1 as MDHEN and CDR2 as SYDVKM. V lost 6 bases, J lost 7 bases, and 13 bases lay in between. The CDR3 spans 13 residues. The CDR3 loop is CASSLDRRQPQHF. CDR3 nucleotides: TGTGCCAGCAGCCTCGACCGTAGGCAGCCCCAGCATTTT.

In nucleotides, the CDR3 is TGTGCCTGGAGTGTATTTGGACAGTACACTGAAGCTTTCTTT. The encoded protein is CAWSVFGQYTEAFF. This rearrangement joins TRBV30 to TRBJ1-1; tentatively, D is TRBD1 (6 bases). Trimming left V 0 bases short and J 3 bases short, with 11 bases between. CDR1 is GTSNPN, CDR2 SVGIG, per germline (reference sequence). The CDR3 runs to 14 residues.

V gene TRBV27 combines with J gene TRBJ2-7, with 9 bases identical to TRBD2. The CDR3 loop spans 15 amino acids. CDR1 is MNHEY and CDR2 is SMNVEV in the germline V gene (reference sequence). J lost 7 bases, V lost 4 bases, and 11 bases had no gene match. The CDR3 DNA reads as TGTGCCAGCAGTTCCTCTAGCGGGATTACGAAGGAGCAGTACTTC. It encodes CASSSSSGITKEQYF.

This chain joins TRBV30 and TRBJ2-2, with 12 bases matching TRBD2. Germline CDR1 is GTSNPN and CDR2 is SVGIG (reference sequence). The CDR3 length is 14 residues. V lost 2 bases to trimming and J lost 6 bases; unmatched junction nucleotides: 1. This CDR3 reads CAWSRLAGAGELFF. The CDR3 nucleotides are TGTGCCTGGAGTCGACTAGCGGGAGCCGGGGAGCTGTTTTTT.

This clone was found once. The V and J genes are TRBV5-4 and TRBJ2-1; 8 nucleotides agree with TRBD1. Germline V gene data show CDR1 as SGHNT and CDR2 as YYREEE (reference sequence). The CDR3 runs 14 residues. V trimming: 0 bases; J trimming: 6 bases; junction bases outside the gene matches: 2. The CDR3 DNA reads TGTGCCAGCAGCTTGGACGGACAGGGCAATGAGCAGTTCTTC. Amino acid sequence: CASSLDGQGNEQFF.

The chain uses TRBV27 and TRBJ2-1; 7 bases align to TRBD1. The CDR3 length is 15 residues. Germline CDR1 is MNHEY and CDR2 is SMNVEV (reference sequence). The ends lost 0 bases at V and 7 bases at J; junction bases unmatched: 6. CDR3 in amino acids: CASSLSGTDPNEQFF. The CDR3 nucleotides are TGTGCCAGCAGTTTATCCGGGACAGATCCAAATGAGCAGTTCTTC.

V and J are TRBV4-1 and TRBJ2-1; 15 bases fit TRBD2. Germline V lookup: CDR1 MGHRA, CDR2 YSYEKL. The trim removed 4 bases at V and 2 bases at J, leaving 9 bases unmatched. The CDR3 is 19 amino acids. CDR3 in amino acids: CASSPMGLAGGTTYNEQFF. The CDR3 coding sequence is TGCGCCAGCAGCCCGATGGGACTAGCGGGAGGAACAACCTACAATGAGCAGTTCTTC.

The rearrangement joins TRBV19 to TRBJ1-1; a possible D gene is TRBD1 (5 bases). The CDR3 is made up of 13 amino acids. Germline assignment: CDR1 LNHDA and CDR2 SQIVND (reference sequence). V lost 5 bases and J 4 bases, leaving 11 bases between the germline ends. This chain's CDR3 is CASSYSGVTEAFF. The CDR3 coding sequence is TGTGCCAGTAGTTACTCGGGGGTCACTGAAGCTTTCTTT. Supplemented by reference TRBV19 and TRBJ1-1, the full variable domain reads DGGITQSPKYLFRKEGQNVTLSCEQNLNHDAMYWYRQDPGQGLRLIYYSQIVNDFQKGDIAEGYSVSREKKESFPLTVTSAQKNPTAFYLCASSYSGVTEAFFGQGTRLTVV.

The genes are TRBV7-2 and TRBJ2-3, with 8 bases lining up with TRBD2. The CDR3 consists of 15 residues. Germline trimming cut 3 bases from V and 2 bases from J; bases unmatched to any gene: 4. CDR1 SGHTA and CDR2 FQGNSA come from the germline V gene. CDR3 DNA: TGTGCCAGCAGCTTGCGAGCGGGAGACACAGATACGCAGTATTTT. This codes for CASSLRAGDTDTQYF.

The chain uses TRBV7-8 and TRBJ2-4, with D uncertain. V lost 6 bases to trimming and J lost 1 base, with 16 bases between them. CDR3 length: 16 amino acids. Germline CDR1 SGHVS, CDR2 FQNEAQ. CDR3 coding DNA: TGTGCCAGCAGTTCAAGACCCGGGTGGGCCAAAAACATTCAGTACTTC. It encodes CASSSRPGWAKNIQYF. Based on the CDR3 plus reference TRBV7-8 and TRBJ2-4, the full variable domain is GAGVSQSPRYKVAKRGQDVALRCDPISGHVSLFWYQQALGQGPEFLTYFQNEAQLDKSGLPSDRFFAERPEGSVSTLKIQRTQQEDSAVYLCASSSRPGWAKNIQYFGAGTRLSVL.

The rearrangement joins TRBV9 to TRBJ2-1; D is perhaps TRBD1 (6 bases). This CDR3 region has 15 residues. Trimming left V 5 bases short and J 1 base short, with 13 bases between. The germline V gene has CDR1 SGDLS and CDR2 YYNGEE. CDR3 sequence: CASSPGVGSYNEQFF. CDR3 bases: TGTGCCAGCAGTCCAGGGGTCGGGTCCTACAATGAGCAGTTCTTC.